Described below is a single TCR beta chain sequence and its context. TCRdb's table, derived via immunoSEQ multiplex PCR, lists solely in-frame clones and lacks some. The sample includes around 44,000 clones, about nine tenths of them seen just once. Germline lookup yields CDR1 SQVTM and CDR2 ANQGSEA. Trimming removed 1 base at V and 2 bases at J, with 21 bases between. The CDR3 consists of 18 residues. The sample belongs to a study of OX40 agonist ivuxolimab in advanced cancers. The sample consisted of CD4+ or CD8+ T cells sorted from blood, taken in a trial of the OX40 agonist ivuxolimab. This clonotype was sampled from an adult with an advanced solid tumor such as melanoma, head and neck, liver or kidney cancer. The chain recombines TRBV29-1 with TRBJ2-1, with D perhaps assigned TRBD1 or TRBD2 (6 bases each). The CDR3 coding sequence is TGCAGCGTTGAAGGTGCAGGGGAGGTTAAGATCACCTACAATGAGCAGTTCTTC. It specifies CSVEGAGEVKITYNEQFF.